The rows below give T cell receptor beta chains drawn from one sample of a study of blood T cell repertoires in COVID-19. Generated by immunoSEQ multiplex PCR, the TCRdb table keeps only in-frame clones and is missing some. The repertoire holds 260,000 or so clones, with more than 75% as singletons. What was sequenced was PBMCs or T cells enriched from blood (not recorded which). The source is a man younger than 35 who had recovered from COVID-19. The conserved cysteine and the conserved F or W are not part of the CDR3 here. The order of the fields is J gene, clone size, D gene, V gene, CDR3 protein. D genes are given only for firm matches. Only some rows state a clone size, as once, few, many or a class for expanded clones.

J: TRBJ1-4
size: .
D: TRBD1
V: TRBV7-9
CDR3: ASSQGQGGEKLF

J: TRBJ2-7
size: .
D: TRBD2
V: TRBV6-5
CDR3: ASSYGSGRTYEQY

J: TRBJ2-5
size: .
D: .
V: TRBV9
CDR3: ASSVGGQLEETQY

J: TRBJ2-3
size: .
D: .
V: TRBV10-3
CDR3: AISGGDTDTQY

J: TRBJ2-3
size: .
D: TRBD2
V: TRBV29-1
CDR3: SVEGPGLPRGDTQY

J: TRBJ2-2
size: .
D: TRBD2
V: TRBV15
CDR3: ATSRGGADTGELF

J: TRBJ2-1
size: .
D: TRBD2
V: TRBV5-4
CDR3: ASSLELAGANEQF

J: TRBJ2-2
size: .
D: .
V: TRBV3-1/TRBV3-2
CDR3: ASSQRAGELF

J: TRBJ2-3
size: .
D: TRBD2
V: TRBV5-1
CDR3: ASMRGLAGVDTQY

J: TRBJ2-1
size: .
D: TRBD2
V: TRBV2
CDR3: ASGSGTSRTNEQF

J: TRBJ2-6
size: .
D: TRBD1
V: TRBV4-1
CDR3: ASGEQGIGSGANVLT

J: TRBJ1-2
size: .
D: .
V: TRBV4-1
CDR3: ASSQGPSDAGSYT

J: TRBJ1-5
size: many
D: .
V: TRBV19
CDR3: ASSIGAGFQPQH

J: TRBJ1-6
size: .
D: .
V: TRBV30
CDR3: AWMGSEGAPLH

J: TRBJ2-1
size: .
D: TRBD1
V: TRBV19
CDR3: ATRSPGGIYNEQF

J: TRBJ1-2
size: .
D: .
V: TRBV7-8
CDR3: ASSAGQSYGYT

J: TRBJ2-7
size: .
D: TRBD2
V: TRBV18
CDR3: ASSPPGGTVTYEQY

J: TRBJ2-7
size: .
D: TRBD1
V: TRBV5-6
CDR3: ASRLAGTGSAYEQY

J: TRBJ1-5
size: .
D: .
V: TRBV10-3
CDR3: AISSTDKNQPQH

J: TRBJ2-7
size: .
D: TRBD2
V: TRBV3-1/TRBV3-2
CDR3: ASSRTSGRASYEQY

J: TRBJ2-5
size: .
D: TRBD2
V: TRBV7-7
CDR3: ASSPGLAGGQETQY

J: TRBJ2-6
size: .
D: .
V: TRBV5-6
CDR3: ASSLDSTGANVLT

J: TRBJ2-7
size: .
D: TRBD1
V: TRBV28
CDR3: ASSFRTGKQY

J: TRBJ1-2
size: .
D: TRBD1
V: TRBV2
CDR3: ASSAGTGDGYT

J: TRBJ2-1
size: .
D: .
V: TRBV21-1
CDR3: ARKVLGLPYNEQF

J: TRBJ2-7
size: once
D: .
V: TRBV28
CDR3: ASSAGSSYEQY

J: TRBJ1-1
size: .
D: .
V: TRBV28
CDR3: ASSEWGGRRAEAF

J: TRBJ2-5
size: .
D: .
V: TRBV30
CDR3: AWSLRDGETQY

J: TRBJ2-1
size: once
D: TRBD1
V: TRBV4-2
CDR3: ASSHSDRGNEQF

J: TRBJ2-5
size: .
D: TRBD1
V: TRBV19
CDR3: ASSTGTGNRETQY

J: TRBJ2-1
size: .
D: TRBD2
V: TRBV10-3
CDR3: AISDRTSGSPYNEQF

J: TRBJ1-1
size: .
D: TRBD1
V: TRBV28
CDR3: VSGQGFTF

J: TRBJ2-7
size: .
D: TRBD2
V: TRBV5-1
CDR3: ASSLVPGLAGGEQY

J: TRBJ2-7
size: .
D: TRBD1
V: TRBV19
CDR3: ASSTGQAFSYEQY

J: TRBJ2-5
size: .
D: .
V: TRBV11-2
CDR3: ASSLRGATEETQY

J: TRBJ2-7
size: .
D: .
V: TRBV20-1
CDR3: SASVAGISNEQY

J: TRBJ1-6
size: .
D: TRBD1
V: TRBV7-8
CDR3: ASRLGTANSPLH

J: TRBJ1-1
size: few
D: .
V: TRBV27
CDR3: ASSSRQGPLLWLEAF

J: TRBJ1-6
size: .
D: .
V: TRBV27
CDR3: ASSTSGSSPLH

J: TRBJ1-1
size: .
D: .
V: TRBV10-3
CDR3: AISVTADTEAF

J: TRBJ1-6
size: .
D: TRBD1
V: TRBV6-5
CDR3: ASRRTGLNSPLH

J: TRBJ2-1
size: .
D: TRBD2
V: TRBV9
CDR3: ASRVDPGGGYNEQF

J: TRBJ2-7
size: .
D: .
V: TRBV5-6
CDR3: ASSLTSTVGEQY

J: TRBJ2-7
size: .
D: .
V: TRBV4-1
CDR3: ASSHSGSSYEQY

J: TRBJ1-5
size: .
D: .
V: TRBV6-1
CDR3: ASTNSGGPEPQH

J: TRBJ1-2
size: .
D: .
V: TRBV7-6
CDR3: ASSSRAGYGYT

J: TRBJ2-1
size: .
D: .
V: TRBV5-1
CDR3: ASSLFRNREHYGNEQF

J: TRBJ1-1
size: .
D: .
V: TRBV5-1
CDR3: ASSLIPDRNTEAF

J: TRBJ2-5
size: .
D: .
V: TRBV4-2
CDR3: ASSQVWPQETQY

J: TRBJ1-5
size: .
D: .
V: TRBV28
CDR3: AAIGVTAYSNQPQH

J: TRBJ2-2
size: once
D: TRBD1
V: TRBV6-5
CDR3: ASTFGQGPTGELF

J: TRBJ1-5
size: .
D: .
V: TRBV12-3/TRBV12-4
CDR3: ASSQTEGQPQH

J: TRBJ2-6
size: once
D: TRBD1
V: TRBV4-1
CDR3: ASSQDRVGTGLSSGANVLT

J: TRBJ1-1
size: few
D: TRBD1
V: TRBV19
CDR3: ASSPGQGYEAF

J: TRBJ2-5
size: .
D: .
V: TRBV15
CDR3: ATSRDPGETQY